The 4 T cell receptor beta chains listed next were all sequenced from one sample in a study of CD8 T cells in Susac syndrome. Roughly 0.45 to 1 ug RNA was reverse transcribed with random hexamers. TCRdb reprocessed the immunoSEQ multiplex PCR reads via MiXCR and lists one record per CDR3 protein. The sample carries 100,000 to 150,000 distinct CDR3 sequences, around 95% recorded once. The specimen was CD8+ T cells from PBMCs. The receptors were gathered from a human donor with Susac syndrome.

The rearrangement joins TRBV6-5 to TRBJ2-5; D is unresolved. Germline CDR1 reads MNHEY; CDR2 reads SVGAGI. Trimming shortened V by 6 bases and J by 5 bases, and 10 bases separated the two germline ends. The CDR3 runs 12 residues. Here the CDR3 reads CASSNPMETQYF. CDR3 nucleotide sequence: TGTGCCAGCAGCAATCCAATGGAGACCCAGTACTTC.

J is TRBJ2-1 and V is TRBV3-1; 10 bases agree with TRBD2. The germline V gene has CDR1 LGHDT and CDR2 YNNKEL (reference sequence). This CDR3 is 21 amino acids long. With 0 bases clipped from V and 0 bases from J, the junction kept 14 bases outside the gene matches. CDR3 in DNA: TGTGCCAGCAGCCAAGAGTCCCGAGTACTAGCGGGAATGTCCTCCTACAATGAGCAGTTCTTC. Translated: CASSQESRVLAGMSSYNEQFF.

This clonotype showed up just once. The chain recombines TRBV7-9 with TRBJ1-4, with D possibly being TRBD1 (6 bases). V was pared by 5 bases and J by 6 bases, with 16 bases between. The CDR3 sequence is 15 residues long. The V gene's germline CDR1 is SEHNR and CDR2 FQNEAQ (reference sequence). The CDR3 coding sequence is TGTGCCAGCAGCCAAACTCGGGACAAGGATGAAAAACTGTTTTTT. This translates into CASSQTRDKDEKLFF.

The J gene is TRBJ2-3, the V gene TRBV27; D unclear. Trimming shortened V by 5 bases and J by 1 base, and 10 bases separated the two germline ends. This CDR3 has 14 residues. CDR1 is MNHEY and CDR2 is SMNVEV in the germline V gene (reference sequence). The CDR3 DNA reads as TGTGCCAGCAGTGGTCTTAGGGGCACAGATACGCAGTATTTT. Its protein is CASSGLRGTDTQYF.